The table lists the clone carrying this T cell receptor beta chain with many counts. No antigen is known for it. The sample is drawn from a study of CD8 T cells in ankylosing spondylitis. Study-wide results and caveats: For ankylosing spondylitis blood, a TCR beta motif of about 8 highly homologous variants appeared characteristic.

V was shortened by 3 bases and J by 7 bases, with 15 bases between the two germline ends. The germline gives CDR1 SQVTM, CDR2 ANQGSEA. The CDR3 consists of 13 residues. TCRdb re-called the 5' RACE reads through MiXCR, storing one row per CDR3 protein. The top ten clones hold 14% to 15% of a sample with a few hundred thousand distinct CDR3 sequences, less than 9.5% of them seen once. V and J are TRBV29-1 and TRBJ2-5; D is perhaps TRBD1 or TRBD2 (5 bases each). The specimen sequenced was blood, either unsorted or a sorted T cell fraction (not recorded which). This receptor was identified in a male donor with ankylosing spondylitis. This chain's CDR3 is CSVDHGAQGTQYF. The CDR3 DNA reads TGCAGCGTTGATCACGGGGCCCAGGGGACCCAGTACTTC.